This T cell receptor beta chain was recorded in a study of molecular identifiers for immune sequencing clone quantification. Sorting isolated naive CD8 T cells as CD8+CD4-CCR7+CD45RA+ events. This CDR3 comprises 16 residues. Germline lookup yields CDR1 SNHLY and CDR2 FYNNEI. Deletions cut 1 base from V and 5 bases from J, with 17 bases between. Each CDR3 protein is one row after TCRdb ran MiXCR on the PCR reads. The sample gives 400,000 to 600,000 distinct CDR3 sequences, around 21% of which show up once; around 0.84% is in the top ten. This clonotype occurred many times. The sequence derives from a human donor in good health. Some libraries in this study had Jurkat cell RNA spiked in. Source material: naive CD8+ T cells from blood, with Jurkat cell RNA spiked in. Noted subset: FACS-sorted CD8+CD4-CCR7+CD45RA+ naive T cells. The rearrangement joins TRBV2 to TRBJ1-1; a possible D gene is TRBD1 (6 bases). The CDR3 reads CASSEVLVQGETEAFF. The CDR3 DNA reads as TGTGCCAGCAGTGAAGTGTTGGTACAGGGTGAGACTGAAGCTTTCTTT.